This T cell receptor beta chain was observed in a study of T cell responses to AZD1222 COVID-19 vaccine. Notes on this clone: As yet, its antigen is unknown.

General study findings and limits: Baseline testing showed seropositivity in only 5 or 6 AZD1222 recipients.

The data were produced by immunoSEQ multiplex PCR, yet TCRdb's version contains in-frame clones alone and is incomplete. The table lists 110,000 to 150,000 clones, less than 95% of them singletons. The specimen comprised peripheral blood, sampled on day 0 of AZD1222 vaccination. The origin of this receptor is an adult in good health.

The CDR3 region is CASSNKWDPGTSGYNEQFF. The DNA of the CDR3 is TGTGCCAGCAGCAATAAATGGGACCCCGGGACTAGCGGGTACAATGAGCAGTTCTTC. V is TRBV21-1 and J is TRBJ2-1; the D call in the table, TRBD2, was not verified against the DNA. TRBV21-1 is a pseudogene segment. There are 19 residues in the CDR3.